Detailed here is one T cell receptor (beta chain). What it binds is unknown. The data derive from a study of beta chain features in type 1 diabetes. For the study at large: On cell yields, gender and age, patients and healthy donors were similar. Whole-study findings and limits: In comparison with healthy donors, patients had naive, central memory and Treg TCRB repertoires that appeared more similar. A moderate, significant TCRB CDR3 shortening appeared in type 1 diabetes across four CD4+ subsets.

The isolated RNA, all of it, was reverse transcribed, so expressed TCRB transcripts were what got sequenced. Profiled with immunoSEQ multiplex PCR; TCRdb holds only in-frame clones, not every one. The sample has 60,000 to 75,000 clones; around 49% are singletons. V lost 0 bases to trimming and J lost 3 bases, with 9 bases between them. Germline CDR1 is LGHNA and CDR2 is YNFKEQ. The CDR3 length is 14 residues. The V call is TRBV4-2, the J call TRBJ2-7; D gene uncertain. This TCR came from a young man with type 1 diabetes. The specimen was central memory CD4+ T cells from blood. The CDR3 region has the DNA TGTGCCAGCAGCCAAGATCTCGGTCACTACGAGCAGTACTTC. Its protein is CASSQDLGHYEQYF.